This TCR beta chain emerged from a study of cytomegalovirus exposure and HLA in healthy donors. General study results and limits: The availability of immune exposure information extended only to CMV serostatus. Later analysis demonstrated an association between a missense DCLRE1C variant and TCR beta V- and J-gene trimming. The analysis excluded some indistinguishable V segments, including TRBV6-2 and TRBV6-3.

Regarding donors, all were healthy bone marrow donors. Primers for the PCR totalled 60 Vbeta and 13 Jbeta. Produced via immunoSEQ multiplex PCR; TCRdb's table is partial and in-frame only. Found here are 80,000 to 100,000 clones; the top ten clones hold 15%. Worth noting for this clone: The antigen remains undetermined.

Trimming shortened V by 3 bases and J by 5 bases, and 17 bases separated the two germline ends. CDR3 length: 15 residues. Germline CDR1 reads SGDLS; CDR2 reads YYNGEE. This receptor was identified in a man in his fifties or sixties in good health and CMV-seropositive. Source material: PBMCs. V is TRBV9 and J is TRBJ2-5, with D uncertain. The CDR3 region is CASSESVDMRETQYF. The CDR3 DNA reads TGTGCCAGCAGCGAGAGCGTCGATATGCGGGAGACCCAGTACTTC.